There are a few counts of the clone carrying this T cell receptor (beta chain). Antigen specificity is unknown. This CDR3 is 13 amino acids long. V was cut by 6 bases and J by 1 base, with 7 bases left in between. CDR1 is DFQATT and CDR2 is SNEGSKA in the germline V gene (reference sequence). The data were obtained in a study of T-cell memory formation after mild COVID-19. Findings of the study overall: The study found balanced CD4/CD8 in clones contracting day 15 to 85 and a CD4+ lean in later expanders.

Via MiXCR, TCRdb re-called the 5' RACE reads, giving one row per CDR3 protein. The sample holds under 400,000 distinct CDR3 sequences, over 20% seen once. The material sequenced was PBMCs or a T cell subset sorted from them (not recorded which). V and J are TRBV20-1 and TRBJ2-6; no definite D call. The receptor's source is an adult woman who had mild COVID-19 (a few samples of this study predate the infection). Cell type and time point are not known. CDR3 region: CSAENSGANVLTF. As DNA, the CDR3 is TGCAGTGCAGAGAATTCTGGGGCCAACGTCCTGACTTTC.